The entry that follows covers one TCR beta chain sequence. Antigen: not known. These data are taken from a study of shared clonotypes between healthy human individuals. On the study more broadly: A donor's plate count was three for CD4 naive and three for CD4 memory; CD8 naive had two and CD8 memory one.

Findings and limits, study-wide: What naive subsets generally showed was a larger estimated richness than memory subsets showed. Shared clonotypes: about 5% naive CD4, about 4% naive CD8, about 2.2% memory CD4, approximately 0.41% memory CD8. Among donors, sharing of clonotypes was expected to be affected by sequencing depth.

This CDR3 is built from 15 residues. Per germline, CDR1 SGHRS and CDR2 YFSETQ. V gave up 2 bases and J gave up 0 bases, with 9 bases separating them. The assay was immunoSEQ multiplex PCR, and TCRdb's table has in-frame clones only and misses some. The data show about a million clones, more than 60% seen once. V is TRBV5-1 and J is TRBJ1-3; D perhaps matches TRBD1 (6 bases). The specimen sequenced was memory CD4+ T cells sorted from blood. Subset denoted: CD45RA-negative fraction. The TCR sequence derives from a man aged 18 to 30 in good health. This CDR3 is CASSLRGISGNTIYF. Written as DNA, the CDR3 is TGCGCCAGCAGCTTAAGGGGGATCTCTGGAAACACCATATATTTT.